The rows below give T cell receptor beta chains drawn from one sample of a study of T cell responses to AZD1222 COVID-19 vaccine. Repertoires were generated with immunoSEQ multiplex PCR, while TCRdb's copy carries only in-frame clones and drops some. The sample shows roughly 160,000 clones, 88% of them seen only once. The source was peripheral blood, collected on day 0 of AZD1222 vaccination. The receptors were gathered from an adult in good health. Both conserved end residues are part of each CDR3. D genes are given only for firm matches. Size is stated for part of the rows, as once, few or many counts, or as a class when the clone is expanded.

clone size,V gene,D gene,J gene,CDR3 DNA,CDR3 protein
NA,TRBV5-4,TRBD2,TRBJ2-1,TGTGCCAGCAGCTTACTAGCGGGAGCGGACAATGAGCAGTTCTTC,CASSLLAGADNEQFF
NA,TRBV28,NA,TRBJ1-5,TGTGCCAGCTTCCAACAGGGTAGGGTTCGCAATCAGCCCCAGCATTTT,CASFQQGRVRNQPQHF
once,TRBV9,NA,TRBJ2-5,TGTGCCAGCAGCGTAGAGGGCAGCGAGACTAAAGAGACCCAGTACTTC,CASSVEGSETKETQYF
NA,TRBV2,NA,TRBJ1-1,TGTGCCAGCAGTGTGCTAGGGGAGGAGGCTTTCTTT,CASSVLGEEAFF
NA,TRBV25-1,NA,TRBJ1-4,TGTGCCAGCAGTGAATCCCTCCGGGGGAATGAAAAACTGTTTTTT,CASSESLRGNEKLFF
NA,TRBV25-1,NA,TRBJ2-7,TGTGCCAGCAGTGAACTGAACACCTACGAGCAGTACTTC,CASSELNTYEQYF
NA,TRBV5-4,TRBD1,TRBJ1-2,TGTGCCAGCAGGAGGACAGGAAACTATGGCTACACCTTC,CASRRTGNYGYTF
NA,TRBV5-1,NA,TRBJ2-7,TGCGCCAGCAGCCCCTCTGGGGACCGTCCGGGCGAGCAGTACTTC,CASSPSGDRPGEQYF
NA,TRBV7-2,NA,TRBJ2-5,TGTGCCAGCAGCCCCGGGACTGAAGAGACCCAGTACTTC,CASSPGTEETQYF
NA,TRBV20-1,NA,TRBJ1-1,TGCAGTGCTAGAGGGGCATCTGAAGCTTTCTTT,CSARGASEAFF
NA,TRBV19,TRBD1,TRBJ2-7,TGTGCCAGTAGTTCCTCCGGGACAGCCTACGAGCAGTACTTC,CASSSSGTAYEQYF
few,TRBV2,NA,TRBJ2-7,TGTGCCAGCAGTGGCCCCTCGGGCGAGCAGTACTTC,CASSGPSGEQYF
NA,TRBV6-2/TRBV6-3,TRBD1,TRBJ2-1,TGTGCCAGCAGTTCCCCTCCGGGACAGAGCTACAATGAGCAGTTCTTC,CASSSPPGQSYNEQFF
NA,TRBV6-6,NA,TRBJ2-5,TGTGCCAGCACCGACGAACAGCAAGAGACCCAGTACTTC,CASTDEQQETQYF
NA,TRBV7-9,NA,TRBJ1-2,TGTGCCAGCAGCTTAGTCTTCAAGGTCTATGGCTACACCTTC,CASSLVFKVYGYTF
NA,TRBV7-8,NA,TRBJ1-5,TGTGCCAGCAGCTCCTCCGCCGGTAATCAGCCCCAGCATTTT,CASSSSAGNQPQHF
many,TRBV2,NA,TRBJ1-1,TGTGCCAGCAGTGTAACACAGGGGAACACTGAAGCTTTCTTT,CASSVTQGNTEAFF
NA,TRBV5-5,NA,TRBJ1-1,TGTGCCAGCAGCCCCCGGGAGGGGACCACTGAAGCTTTCTTT,CASSPREGTTEAFF
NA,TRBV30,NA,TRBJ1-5,TGTGCCTGGAGTGTGAGGGGGGGTAGCAATCAGCCCCAGCATTTT,CAWSVRGGSNQPQHF
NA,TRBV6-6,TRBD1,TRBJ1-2,TGTGCCAGCAGTTTCGGACAGGGGCAATATGGCTACACCTTC,CASSFGQGQYGYTF
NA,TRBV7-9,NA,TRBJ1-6,TGTGCCAGCAGCGCATGGGACGGGGGCTATAATTCACCCCTCCACTTT,CASSAWDGGYNSPLHF
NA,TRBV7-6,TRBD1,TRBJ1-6,TGTGCCAGCAGCTTTCCGGGGACAGGAACCTATAATTCACCCCTCCACTTT,CASSFPGTGTYNSPLHF
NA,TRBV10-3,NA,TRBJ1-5,TGTGCCATCAGGGCAGGGGAAGACAATCAGCCCCAGCATTTT,CAIRAGEDNQPQHF
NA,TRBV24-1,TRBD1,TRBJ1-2,TGTGCCACCAGTGATCCCGGGACAGGGGATGGCTACACCTTC,CATSDPGTGDGYTF
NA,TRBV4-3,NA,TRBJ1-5,TGCGCCAGCAGCCAAACAAGGACAGCGTATCAGCCCCAGCATTTT,CASSQTRTAYQPQHF
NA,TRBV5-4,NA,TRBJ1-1,TGTGCCAGCAGCTTGGCCGGAGGGAAAATGAACACTGAAGCTTTCTTT,CASSLAGGKMNTEAFF
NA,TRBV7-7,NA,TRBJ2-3,TGTGCTAGCAGCTTAGGGCTAGCAGGCACAGATACGCAGTATTTT,CASSLGLAGTDTQYF
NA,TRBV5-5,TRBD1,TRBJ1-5,TGTGCCAGCAGCTTGGGACAGGGGGTAAAGCAGCCCCAGCATTTT,CASSLGQGVKQPQHF
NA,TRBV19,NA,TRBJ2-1,TGTGCCAGTAGTACGGCCAGAGGGGATGAGCAGTTCTTC,CASSTARGDEQFF
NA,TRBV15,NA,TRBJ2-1,TGTGCCACCAGCAGAGGGACAAATGAGCAGTTCTTC,CATSRGTNEQFF
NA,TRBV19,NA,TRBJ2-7,TGTGCCAGTAGTGAGGAAGGCTCCTACGAGCAGTACTTC,CASSEEGSYEQYF
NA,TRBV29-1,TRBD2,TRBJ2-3,TGCAGCGTTGAAGATGTAGCGGGGGGAACAGATACGCAGTATTTT,CSVEDVAGGTDTQYF